The present T cell receptor beta chain was sequenced within a study of response to subunit inactivated influenza vaccine. Study outcomes and limitations: Authors suggested each seasonal flu vaccination may recruit only limited numbers of new T cells.

Note on this clonotype: What it binds is unknown.

MiXCR, applied by TCRdb to the RT-PCR reads, yields one record per CDR3 protein. The sample lists about 570,000 distinct CDR3 sequences; around 11% were seen once. The CDR3 totals 14 residues. Germline assignment: CDR1 LNHDA and CDR2 SQIVND (reference sequence). Deletions cut 7 bases from V and 3 bases from J, with 12 bases between. This sequence was found in a man aged 50-60 years who received an inactivated influenza vaccine. This chain connects TRBV19 to TRBJ2-2, with a weak D call TRBD2 (5 bases). The starting material was PBMCs from blood, obtained on the day of vaccination. This chain's CDR3 is CASNSGMDTGELFF. In DNA form, the CDR3 reads TGTGCCAGTAATTCGGGAATGGACACCGGGGAGCTGTTTTTT.